The rows below give T cell receptor beta chains drawn from one sample of a study of CD8+CD57+ T cells in acquired aplastic anemia. Each CDR3 protein gets one entry after TCRdb re-called the reads with MiXCR. The sample consists of 100,000 to 150,000 distinct CDR3 sequences, about 43% of them appearing once. The sequenced sample was sorted CD4+, CD8+, or CD8+CD57+ T cells (not recorded which) from PBMCs. The receptors were sampled from a human donor with aplastic anemia. The CDR3 runs from the conserved cysteine through the conserved F or W. Each record gives: J gene, clone size, V gene, D gene, CDR3 protein, CDR3 DNA. A D gene is named only where the DNA matches it firmly. Only part of the rows carry a size: once, few, many, or a class if the clone is expanded.

j_gene: TRBJ2-7
abundance: many
v_gene: TRBV29-1
d_gene: NA
CDR3aa: CSVVVGAYEQYF
CDR3nt: TGCAGCGTTGTTGTCGGTGCCTACGAGCAGTACTTC

j_gene: TRBJ1-4
abundance: many
v_gene: TRBV2
d_gene: NA
CDR3aa: CASSFGPGEKLFF
CDR3nt: TGTGCCAGCAGTTTCGGACCGGGTGAAAAACTGTTTTTT

j_gene: TRBJ1-2
abundance: many
v_gene: TRBV20-1
d_gene: NA
CDR3aa: CSATPAGDNYGYTF
CDR3nt: TGCAGTGCTACCCCGGCGGGAGACAACTATGGCTACACCTTC

j_gene: TRBJ2-7
abundance: once
v_gene: TRBV2
d_gene: NA
CDR3aa: CASSAPSGDADEQYF
CDR3nt: TGTGCCAGCAGTGCTCCCTCCGGGGACGCCGACGAGCAGTACTTC

j_gene: TRBJ2-7
abundance: many
v_gene: TRBV27
d_gene: NA
CDR3aa: CASSSPTGEDEQYF
CDR3nt: TGTGCCAGCAGTTCCCCCACAGGGGAGGACGAGCAGTACTTC

j_gene: TRBJ2-5
abundance: NA
v_gene: TRBV24-1
d_gene: NA
CDR3aa: CATSDLHSGQETQYF
CDR3nt: TGTGCCACCAGTGATTTGCACAGTGGCCAAGAGACCCAGTACTTC

j_gene: TRBJ2-4
abundance: many
v_gene: TRBV10-3
d_gene: NA
CDR3aa: CASSLGGAKNIQYF
CDR3nt: TGTGCCTCTTCACTGGGCGGGGCCAAAAACATTCAGTACTTC

j_gene: TRBJ1-3
abundance: many
v_gene: TRBV20-1
d_gene: NA
CDR3aa: CSALLQGYSGNTIYF
CDR3nt: TGCAGTGCTCTCCTTCAAGGCTACTCTGGAAACACCATATATTTT

j_gene: TRBJ2-5
abundance: NA
v_gene: TRBV11-2
d_gene: NA
CDR3aa: CASSPATGETQYF
CDR3nt: TGTGCCAGCAGCCCGGCGACGGGGGAGACCCAGTACTTC

j_gene: TRBJ1-2
abundance: many
v_gene: TRBV6-2/TRBV6-3
d_gene: NA
CDR3aa: CASSLPGVPGGYTF
CDR3nt: TGTGCCAGCAGCTTGCCGGGTGTCCCTGGGGGCTACACCTTC